This TCR beta chain was sequenced in a study of technical replicates of blood from a handful of donors. The germline gives CDR1 SEHNR, CDR2 FQNEAQ (reference sequence). The trim removed 2 bases at V and 5 bases at J, leaving 6 bases unmatched. The CDR3 totals 16 residues. The assay was immunoSEQ multiplex PCR, and TCRdb's table has in-frame clones only and misses some. The sample holds over 60,000 clones; roughly 93% are singletons and the top ten take approximately 0.24%. Only one count was recorded for this clone. The clonotype originates from a human donor in good health. The V call is TRBV7-9, the J call TRBJ2-1, with 10 bases that match TRBD2. The sample comprised T cells isolated from PBMCs. CDR3 sequence (DNA): TGTGCCAGCAGCTTAACTAGCGGGACGGGAGACAATGAGCAGTTCTTC. It yields the protein CASSLTSGTGDNEQFF.